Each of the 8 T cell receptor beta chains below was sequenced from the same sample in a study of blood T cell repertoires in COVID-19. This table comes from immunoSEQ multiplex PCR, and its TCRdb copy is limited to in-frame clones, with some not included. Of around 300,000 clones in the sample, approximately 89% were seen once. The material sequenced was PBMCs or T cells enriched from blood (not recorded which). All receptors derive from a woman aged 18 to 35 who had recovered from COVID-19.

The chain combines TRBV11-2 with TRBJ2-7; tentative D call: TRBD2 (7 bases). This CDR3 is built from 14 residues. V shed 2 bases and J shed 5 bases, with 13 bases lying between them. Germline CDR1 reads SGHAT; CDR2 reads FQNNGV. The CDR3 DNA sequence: TGTGCCAGCAGCTTATCAATGGGGGGGCACGAGCAGTACTTC. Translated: CASSLSMGGHEQYF.

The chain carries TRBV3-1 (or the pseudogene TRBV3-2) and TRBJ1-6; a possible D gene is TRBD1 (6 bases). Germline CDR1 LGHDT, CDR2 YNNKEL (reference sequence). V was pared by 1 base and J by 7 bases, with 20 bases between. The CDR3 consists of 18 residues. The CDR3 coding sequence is TGTGCCAGCAGCCAAGCCTTATCAACGACAGGAGTGAATTCACCCCTCCACTTT. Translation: CASSQALSTTGVNSPLHF.

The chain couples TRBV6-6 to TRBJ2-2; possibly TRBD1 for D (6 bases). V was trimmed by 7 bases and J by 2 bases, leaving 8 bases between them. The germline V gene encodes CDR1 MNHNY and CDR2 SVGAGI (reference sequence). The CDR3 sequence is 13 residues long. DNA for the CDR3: TGTGCCAGCAACAGGGTTAACACCGGGGAGCTGTTTTTT. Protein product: CASNRVNTGELFF.

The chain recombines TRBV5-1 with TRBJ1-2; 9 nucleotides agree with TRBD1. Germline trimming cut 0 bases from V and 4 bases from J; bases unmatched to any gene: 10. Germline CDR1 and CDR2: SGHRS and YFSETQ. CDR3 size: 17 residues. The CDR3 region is CASSLVSVTGGPYGYTF. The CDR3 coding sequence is TGCGCCAGCAGCTTGGTATCAGTGACAGGGGGGCCCTATGGCTACACCTTC.

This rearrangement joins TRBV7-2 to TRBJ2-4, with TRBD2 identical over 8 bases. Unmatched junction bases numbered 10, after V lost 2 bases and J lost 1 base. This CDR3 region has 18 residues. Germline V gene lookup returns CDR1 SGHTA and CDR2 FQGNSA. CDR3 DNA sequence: TGTGCCAGCAGCTTACGAGCGGGAGCCAGGGACGCCAAAAACATTCAGTACTTC. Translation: CASSLRAGARDAKNIQYF. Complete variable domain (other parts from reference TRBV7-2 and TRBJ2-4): GAGVSQSPSNKVTEKGKDVELRCDPISGHTALYWYRQSLGQGLEFLIYFQGNSAPDKSGLPSDRFSAERTGGSVSTLTIQRTQQEDSAVYLCASSLRAGARDAKNIQYFGAGTRLSVL.

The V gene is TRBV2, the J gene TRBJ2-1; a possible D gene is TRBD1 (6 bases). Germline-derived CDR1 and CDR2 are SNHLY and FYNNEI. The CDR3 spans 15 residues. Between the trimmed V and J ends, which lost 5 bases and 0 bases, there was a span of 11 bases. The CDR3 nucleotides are TGTGCCAGCAGTAAAACAGGGAGCTCCTACAATGAGCAGTTCTTC. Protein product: CASSKTGSSYNEQFF. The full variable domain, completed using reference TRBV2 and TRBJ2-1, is EPEVTQTPSHQVTQMGQEVILRCVPISNHLYFYWYRQILGQKVEFLVSFYNNEISEKSEIFDDQFSVERPDGSNFTLKIRSTKLEDSAMYFCASSKTGSSYNEQFFGPGTRLTVL.

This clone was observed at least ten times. The CDR3 region is CASSSPRGQGAGNQPQHF. CDR3 DNA sequence: TGTGCCAGTAGTAGCCCTCGGGGACAGGGGGCTGGCAATCAGCCCCAGCATTTT. The chain joins TRBV19 to TRBJ1-5; 12 bases map to TRBD1. Per germline, CDR1 LNHDA and CDR2 SQIVND (reference sequence). CDR3 length equals 18 residues. V shed 4 bases, J shed 2 bases, and the junction held 9 bases outside the gene matches.

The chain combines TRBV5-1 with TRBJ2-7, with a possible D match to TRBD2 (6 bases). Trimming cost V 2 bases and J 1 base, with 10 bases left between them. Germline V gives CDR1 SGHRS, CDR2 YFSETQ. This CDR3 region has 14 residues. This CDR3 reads CASSLVTSSYEQYF. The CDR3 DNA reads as TGCGCCAGCAGCTTAGTGACTAGTTCCTACGAGCAGTACTTC.